The present entry profiles one TCR beta chain with its context. This entry comes from a study of control samples from healthy donors and cancer patients. Trimming at V came to 3 bases and at J to 8 bases, leaving 6 bases not matched to a gene. CDR3 length equals 15 residues. Germline CDR1 reads SGHRS; CDR2 reads YFSETQ. Generated by immunoSEQ multiplex PCR, the TCRdb table keeps only in-frame clones and is missing some. Found here are 150,000 to 200,000 clones, around 92% of them singletons; the top ten hold approximately 1.4%. Material for sequencing was blood. This receptor was taken from a woman in her twenties or thirties in good health. The J gene is TRBJ2-1, the V gene TRBV5-1, with TRBD2 identical over 12 bases. The DNA of the CDR3 is TGCGCCAGCAGCTACGGACTAGCGGGATTCTATGAGCAGTTCTTC. Encoded protein: CASSYGLAGFYEQFF.